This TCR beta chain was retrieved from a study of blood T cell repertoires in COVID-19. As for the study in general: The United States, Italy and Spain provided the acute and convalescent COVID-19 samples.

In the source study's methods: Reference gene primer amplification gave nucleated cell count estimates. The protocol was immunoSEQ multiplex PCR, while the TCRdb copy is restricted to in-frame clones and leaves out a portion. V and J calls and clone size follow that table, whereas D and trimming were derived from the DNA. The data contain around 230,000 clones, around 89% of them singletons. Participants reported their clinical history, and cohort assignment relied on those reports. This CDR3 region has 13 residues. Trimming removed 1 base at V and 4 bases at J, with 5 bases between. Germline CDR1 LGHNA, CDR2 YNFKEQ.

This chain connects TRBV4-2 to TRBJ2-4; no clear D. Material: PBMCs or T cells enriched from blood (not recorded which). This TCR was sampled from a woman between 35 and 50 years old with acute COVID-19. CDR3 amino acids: CASSQGGKNIQYF. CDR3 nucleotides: TGTGCCAGCAGCCAAGGCGGAAAAAACATTCAGTACTTC.